This T cell receptor (beta chain) emerged from a study of shared T cell receptors in the human thymus. This clone occurred a few times. The CDR3 has 14 residues. Germline CDR1 reads SGHTA; CDR2 reads FQGNSA. Trimming at V came to 2 bases and at J to 7 bases, leaving 0 bases not matched to a gene. The protocol was immunoSEQ multiplex PCR, while the TCRdb copy is restricted to in-frame clones and leaves out a portion. The data hold 500,000 to 750,000 clones, with around 89% observed a single time. A further study also used this sample, focusing on human thymus T cells. That source notes: Apparent skewing of V and J gene usage characterized both thymic and blood repertoires.

The chain couples TRBV7-2 to TRBJ2-1; 12 nucleotides match TRBD2. The clonotype originates from a boy under two years old with a congenital heart defect. The sequencing input was thymocytes. The CDR3 protein is CASSLLAGGNEQFF. CDR3 DNA sequence: TGTGCCAGCAGCTTACTAGCGGGAGGGAATGAGCAGTTCTTC.